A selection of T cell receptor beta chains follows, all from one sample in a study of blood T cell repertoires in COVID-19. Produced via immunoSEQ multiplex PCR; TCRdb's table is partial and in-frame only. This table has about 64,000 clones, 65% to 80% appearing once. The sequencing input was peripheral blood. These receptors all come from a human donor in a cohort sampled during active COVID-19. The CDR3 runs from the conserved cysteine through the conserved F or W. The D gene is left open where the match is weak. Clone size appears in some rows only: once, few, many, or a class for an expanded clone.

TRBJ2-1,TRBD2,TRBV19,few,CASSILAGGRNEQFF,TGTGCCAGTAGTATTCTAGCGGGGGGCAGGAATGAGCAGTTCTTC
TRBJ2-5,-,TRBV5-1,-,CASSLGAEETQYF,TGCGCCAGCAGCTTGGGGGCCGAAGAGACCCAGTACTTC
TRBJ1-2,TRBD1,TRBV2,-,CASSLDRALANYGYTF,TGTGCCAGCAGTCTCGACAGGGCCTTGGCTAACTATGGCTACACCTTC
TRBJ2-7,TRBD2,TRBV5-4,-,CASSSRSGGGYEQYF,TGTGCCAGCAGTTCTCGTAGCGGGGGTGGATACGAGCAGTACTTC
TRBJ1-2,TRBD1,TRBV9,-,CASSETGQNNYGYTF,TGTGCCAGCAGCGAGACAGGGCAAAATAACTATGGCTACACCTTC
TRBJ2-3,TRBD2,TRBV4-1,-,CASSQGGGGADTQYF,TGCGCCAGCAGCCAAGGGGGCGGGGGGGCCGATACGCAGTATTTT
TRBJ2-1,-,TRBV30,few,CAWSVQTVREQFF,TGTGCCTGGAGTGTACAGACAGTCAGGGAGCAGTTCTTC
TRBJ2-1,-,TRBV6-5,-,CASRGDWAGSFF,TGTGCCAGCAGGGGGGACTGGGCGGGGTCTTTCTTC
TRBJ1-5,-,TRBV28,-,CASSFLQGNQPQHF,TGTGCCAGCAGTTTTCTCCAGGGCAATCAGCCCCAGCATTTT
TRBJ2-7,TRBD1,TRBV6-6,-,CASSYGQGTYEQYF,TGTGCCAGCAGTTATGGACAGGGGACCTACGAGCAGTACTTC
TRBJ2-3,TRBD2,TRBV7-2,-,CASSPAGGGTDTQYF,TGTGCCAGCAGCCCAGCGGGGGGCGGCACAGATACGCAGTATTTT
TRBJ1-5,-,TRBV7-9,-,CASSSSGAQPQHF,TGTGCCAGCAGCTCCAGCGGTGCTCAGCCCCAGCATTTT
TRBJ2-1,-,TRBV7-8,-,CASSSDSLGSYNEQFF,TGTGCCAGCAGCTCCGATAGTCTAGGCTCCTACAATGAGCAGTTCTTC
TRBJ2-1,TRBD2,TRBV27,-,CASSPSRLAGASSYNEQFF,TGTGCCAGCAGTCCTTCCCGGCTAGCGGGGGCTAGCTCCTACAATGAGCAGTTCTTC
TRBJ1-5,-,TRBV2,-,CASRNLRASNQPQHF,TGTGCCAGCAGGAACTTGCGTGCGAGCAATCAGCCCCAGCATTTT
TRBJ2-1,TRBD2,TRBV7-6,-,CASSSGLAGVRQFF,TGTGCCAGCAGCTCCGGACTAGCGGGGGTGCGCCAGTTCTTC
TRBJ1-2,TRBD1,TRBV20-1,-,CSASIGQGARNYGYTF,TGCAGTGCTAGTATTGGTCAGGGGGCTAGGAACTATGGCTACACCTTC
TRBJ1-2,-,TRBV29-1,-,CSAWGGVYGYTF,TGCAGCGCGTGGGGAGGGGTGTATGGCTACACCTTC
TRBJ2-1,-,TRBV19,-,CASSKSYPYNEQFF,TGTGCCAGTAGTAAAAGCTATCCCTACAATGAGCAGTTCTTC
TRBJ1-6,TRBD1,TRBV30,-,CAWSRTGYDSPLHF,TGTGCCTGGAGTCGGACAGGGTATGATTCACCCCTCCACTTT
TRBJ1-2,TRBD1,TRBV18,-,CASSPVDRNNYGYTF,TGTGCCAGCTCACCTGTGGACAGGAATAACTATGGCTACACCTTC
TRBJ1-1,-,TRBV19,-,CASSTKRTEAFF,TGTGCCAGTAGTACGAAGAGAACTGAAGCTTTCTTT
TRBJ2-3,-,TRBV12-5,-,CASGFWALSPTDTQYF,TGTGCTAGTGGTTTCTGGGCCCTTTCCCCCACAGATACGCAGTATTTT
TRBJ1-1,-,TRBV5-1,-,CASSYGLDLNTEAFF,TGCGCCAGCAGCTACGGACTCGATTTGAACACTGAAGCTTTCTTT
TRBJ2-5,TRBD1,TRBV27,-,CASSPRGRVETQYF,TGTGCCAGCAGTCCCAGGGGGCGCGTAGAGACCCAGTACTTC
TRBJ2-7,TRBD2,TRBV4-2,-,CASSQDPGGASFDEQYF,TGTGCCAGCAGCCAAGATCCCGGGGGGGCCTCTTTCGACGAGCAGTACTTC
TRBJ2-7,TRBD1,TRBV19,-,CASSARTGPYEQYF,TGTGCCAGTAGTGCCCGGACAGGGCCCTACGAGCAGTACTTC
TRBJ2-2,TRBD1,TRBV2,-,CASSEGGRGLDTGELFF,TGTGCCAGCAGTGAAGGGGGCAGGGGGCTAGACACCGGGGAGCTGTTTTTT
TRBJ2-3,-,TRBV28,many,CASSFERGVTDTQYF,TGTGCCAGCAGTTTCGAACGGGGAGTCACAGATACGCAGTATTTT
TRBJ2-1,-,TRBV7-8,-,CARLPPRGATYNEQFF,TGTGCCAGGTTACCCCCCCGGGGGGCTACCTACAATGAGCAGTTCTTC
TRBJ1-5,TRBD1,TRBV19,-,CASRDRSNQPQHF,TGTGCCAGTAGGGACAGGAGTAATCAGCCCCAGCATTTT
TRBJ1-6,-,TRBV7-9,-,CASSPNPPGSPLHF,TGTGCCAGCAGCCCCAACCCCCCCGGTTCACCCCTCCACTTT
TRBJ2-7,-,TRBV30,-,CAWSTGNYEQYF,TGTGCCTGGAGTACAGGGAACTACGAGCAGTACTTC
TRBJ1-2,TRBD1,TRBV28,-,CASSSSGQGGGYTF,TGTGCCAGCAGTTCCTCGGGACAGGGAGGTGGCTACACCTTC
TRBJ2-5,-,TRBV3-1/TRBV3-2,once,CASTRGTQYF,TGTGCCAGCACCCGAGGGACCCAGTACTTC
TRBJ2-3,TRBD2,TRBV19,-,CASSNTGGSDTQYF,TGTGCCAGTAGTAACACGGGGGGGTCAGATACGCAGTATTTT
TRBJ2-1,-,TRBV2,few,CASRVAPYNEQFF,TGTGCCAGCAGGGTTGCGCCCTACAATGAGCAGTTCTTC
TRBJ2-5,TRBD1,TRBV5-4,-,CASSFPTGGQETQYF,TGTGCCAGCAGCTTCCCGACAGGGGGCCAAGAGACCCAGTACTTC
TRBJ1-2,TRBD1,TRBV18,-,CASSPRDRKYGYTF,TGTGCCAGCTCACCCCGGGACAGAAAATATGGCTACACCTTC
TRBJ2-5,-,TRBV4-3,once,CASSQDTGYLETQYF,TGCGCCAGCAGCCAGGATACAGGGTACCTAGAGACCCAGTACTTC